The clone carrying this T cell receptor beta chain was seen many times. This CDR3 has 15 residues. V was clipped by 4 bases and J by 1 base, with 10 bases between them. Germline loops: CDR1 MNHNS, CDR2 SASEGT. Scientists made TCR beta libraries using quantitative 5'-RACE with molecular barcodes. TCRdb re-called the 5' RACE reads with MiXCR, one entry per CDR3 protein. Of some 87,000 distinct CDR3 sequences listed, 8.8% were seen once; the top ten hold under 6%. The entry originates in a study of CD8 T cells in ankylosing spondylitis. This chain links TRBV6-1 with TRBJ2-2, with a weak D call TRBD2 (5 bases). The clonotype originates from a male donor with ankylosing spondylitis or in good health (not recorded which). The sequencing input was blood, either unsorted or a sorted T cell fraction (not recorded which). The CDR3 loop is CASSGTAKNTGELFF. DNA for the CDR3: TGTGCCAGCAGTGGGACTGCTAAGAACACCGGGGAGCTGTTTTTT.